This TCR beta chain was obtained from a study of blood T cell repertoires in COVID-19. Study overall: From the United States, Italy and Spain came samples of acute and convalescent COVID-19. PBMCs, B-cell-depleted T cells, or T cells were the source of the cDNA or gDNA that made up the material.

Germline V gene sequence: CDR1 SGHTA, CDR2 FQGNSA. The CDR3 totals 16 residues. V was pared by 4 bases and J by 0 bases, with 16 bases between. Study processing details: By means of reference gene primer amplification, nucleated cell counts were estimated. Assay: immunoSEQ multiplex PCR; the TCRdb copy retains only in-frame clones and omits some. V, J and clone size were drawn from that table, and D and trimming were deduced from the DNA. Of 40,000 to 60,000 clones in the sample, 79% are singletons; the top ten hold under 30%. The V gene is TRBV7-2, the J gene TRBJ2-7; a weak D match, TRBD2 (6 bases). This sequence was found in a man in his sixties or seventies with acute or convalescent COVID-19. Material for sequencing was peripheral blood. CDR3: CASSSETRKASYEQYF. The CDR3, as DNA: TGTGCCAGCAGCTCTGAGACTAGAAAAGCCTCCTACGAGCAGTACTTC.